At least ten counts were recorded for the clone carrying this TCR beta chain. The target antigen is unknown. The sample originates from a study of post-analysis software for immune sequencing data. Background on the study: The cohort encompassed relapsing-remitting, secondary progressive and progressive-relapsing multiple sclerosis disease courses.

Findings and limits, study-wide: Five TRBV segments were significantly more frequent in patients than in controls. TRBV5-6, TRBV5-1 and TRBV20-1 were among these segments. Strong co-clustering by F measure was evident for samples that had been prepared in the same batch.

Looked up from germline, CDR1 is SGHVS and CDR2 is FNYEAQ. Unmatched junction bases numbered 6, after V lost 6 bases and J lost 2 bases. The CDR3 extends over 14 amino acids. Built from TCR beta cDNA, the libraries had unique molecular identifiers in them. T cells numbering roughly 1 to 10 million gave rise to roughly 0.5 million cDNA molecules. Using its own MiXCR run on the PCR reads, TCRdb lists one record per CDR3 protein. Seen here are around 770,000 distinct CDR3 sequences, around 45% observed once, and the top ten hold approximately 4.4%. The receptor comes from a girl aged 5-17 years with multiple sclerosis. The J gene is TRBJ2-7, the V gene TRBV7-6; 8 bases are a match to TRBD1. The sequencing sample was made of blood. The CDR3 loop is CASSPGQGPYEQYF. As DNA, the CDR3 is TGTGCCAGCAGTCCCGGACAGGGCCCCTACGAGCAGTACTTC.